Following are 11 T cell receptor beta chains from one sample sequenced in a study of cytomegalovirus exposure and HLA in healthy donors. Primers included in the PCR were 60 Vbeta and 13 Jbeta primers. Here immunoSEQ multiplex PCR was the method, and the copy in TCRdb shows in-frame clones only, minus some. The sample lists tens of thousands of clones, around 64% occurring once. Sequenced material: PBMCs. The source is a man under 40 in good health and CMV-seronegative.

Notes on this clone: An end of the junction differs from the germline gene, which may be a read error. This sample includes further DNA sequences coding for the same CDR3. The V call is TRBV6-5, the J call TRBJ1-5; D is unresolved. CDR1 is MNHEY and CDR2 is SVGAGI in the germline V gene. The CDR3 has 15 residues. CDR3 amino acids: CASRPVEDIDQPQHF. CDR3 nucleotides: TGTGCCAGCAGACCTGTGGAAGACATAGATCAGCCCCAACATTTT.

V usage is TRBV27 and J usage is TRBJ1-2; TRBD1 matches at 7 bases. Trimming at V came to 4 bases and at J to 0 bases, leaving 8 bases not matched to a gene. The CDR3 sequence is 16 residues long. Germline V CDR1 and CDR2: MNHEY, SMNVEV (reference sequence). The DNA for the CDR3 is TGTGCCAGCAGTTCCGGGACAGCCTCTACTAACTATGGCTACACCTTC. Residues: CASSSGTASTNYGYTF.

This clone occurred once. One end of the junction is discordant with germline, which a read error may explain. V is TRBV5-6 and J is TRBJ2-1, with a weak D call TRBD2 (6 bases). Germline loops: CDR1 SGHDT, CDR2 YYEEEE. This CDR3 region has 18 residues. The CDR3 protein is CASSLIGERDSKNKEQFF. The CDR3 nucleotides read TGTGCCAGCAGCCTTATAGGGGAACGGGACTCCAAGAACAAGGAGCAGTTCTTC.

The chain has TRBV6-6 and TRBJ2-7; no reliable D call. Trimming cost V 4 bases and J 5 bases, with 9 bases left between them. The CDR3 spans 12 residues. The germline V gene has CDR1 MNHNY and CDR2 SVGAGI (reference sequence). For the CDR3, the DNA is TGTGCCAGCAGTTCCCAATCCAACGAGCAGTACTTC. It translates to CASSSQSNEQYF.

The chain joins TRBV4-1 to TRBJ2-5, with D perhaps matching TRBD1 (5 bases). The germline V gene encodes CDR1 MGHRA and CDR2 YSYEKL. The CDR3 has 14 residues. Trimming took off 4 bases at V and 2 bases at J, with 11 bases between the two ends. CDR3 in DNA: TGCGCCAGCAGCCCCGACAGCCTGCAAGAGACCCAGTACTTC. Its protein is CASSPDSLQETQYF.

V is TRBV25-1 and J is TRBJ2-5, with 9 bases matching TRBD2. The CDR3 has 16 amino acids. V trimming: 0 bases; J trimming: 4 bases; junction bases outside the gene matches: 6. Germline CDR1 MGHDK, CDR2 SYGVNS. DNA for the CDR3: TGTGCCAGCAGTGAATATATAGCGGGAGTAAGAGAGACCCAGTACTTC. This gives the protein CASSEYIAGVRETQYF.

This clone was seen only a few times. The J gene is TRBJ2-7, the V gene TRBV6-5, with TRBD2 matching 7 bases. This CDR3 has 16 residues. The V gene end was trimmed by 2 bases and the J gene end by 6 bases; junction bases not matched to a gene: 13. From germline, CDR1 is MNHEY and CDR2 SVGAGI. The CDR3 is CASSYLLSGRAGEQYF. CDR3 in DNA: TGTGCCAGCAGTTACCTCCTGTCGGGGAGGGCGGGCGAGCAGTACTTC.

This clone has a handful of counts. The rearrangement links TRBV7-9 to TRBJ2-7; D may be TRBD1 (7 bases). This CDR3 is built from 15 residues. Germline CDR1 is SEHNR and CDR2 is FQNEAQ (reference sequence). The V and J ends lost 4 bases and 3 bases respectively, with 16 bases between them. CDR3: CASSYTRDSIYEQYF. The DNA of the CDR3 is TGTGCCAGCAGCTACACGCGGGACAGCATCTACGAGCAGTACTTC.

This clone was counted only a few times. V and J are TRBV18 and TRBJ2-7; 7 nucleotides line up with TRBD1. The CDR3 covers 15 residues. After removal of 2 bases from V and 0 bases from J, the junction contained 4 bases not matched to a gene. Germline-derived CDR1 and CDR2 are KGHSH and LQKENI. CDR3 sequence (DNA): TGTGCCAGCTCACCAGGCGGACAGGCCTCCTACGAGCAGTACTTC. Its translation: CASSPGGQASYEQYF. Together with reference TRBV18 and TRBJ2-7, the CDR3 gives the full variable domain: NAGVMQNPRHLVRRRGQEARLRCSPMKGHSHVYWYRQLPEEGLKFMVYLQKENIIDESGMPKERFSAEFPKEGPSILRIQQVVRGDSAAYFCASSPGGQASYEQYFGPGTRLTVT.

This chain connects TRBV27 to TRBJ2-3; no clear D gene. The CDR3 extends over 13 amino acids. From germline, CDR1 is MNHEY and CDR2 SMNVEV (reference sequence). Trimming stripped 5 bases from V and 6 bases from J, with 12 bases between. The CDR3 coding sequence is TGTGCCAGCAGTCCGCTAGGCAGTGATACGCAGTATTTT. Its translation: CASSPLGSDTQYF.

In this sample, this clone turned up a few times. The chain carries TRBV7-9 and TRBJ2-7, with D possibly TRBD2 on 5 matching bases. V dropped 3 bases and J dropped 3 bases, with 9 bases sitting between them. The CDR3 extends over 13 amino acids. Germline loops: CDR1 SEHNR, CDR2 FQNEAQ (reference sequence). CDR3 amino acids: CASSLRAGYEQYF. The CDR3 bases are TGTGCCAGCAGCTTGAGGGCAGGCTACGAGCAGTACTTC.